This is a list of T cell receptor beta chains from one sample in a study of cytomegalovirus exposure and HLA in healthy donors. Profiling relied on immunoSEQ multiplex PCR, and the TCRdb table lists in-frame clones only, not all of them. This repertoire shows hundreds of thousands of clones, more than 65% found once; its top ten account for 0.63%. The sample taken for sequencing was PBMCs. The source of these receptors is a man aged 18 to 30 in good health and CMV-seronegative. CDR3s include the opening cysteine and the closing phenylalanine or tryptophan. The D gene is left open where the match is weak. The size entry is marked missing in some rows and otherwise reads once, few, many or a size class.

d_call j_call v_call clone_size cdr3_aa cdr3_nt
- TRBJ2-7 TRBV4-2 - CASSQESTGVASEQYF TGTGCCAGCAGCCAAGAATCTACGGGAGTTGCATCCGAGCAGTACTTC
- TRBJ2-5 TRBV4-2 - CASSQGDFQETQYF TGTGCCAGCAGCCAAGGGGACTTCCAAGAGACCCAGTACTTC
TRBD1 TRBJ1-1 TRBV4-1 few CASSHRTGVGTEAFF TGCGCCAGCAGCCACCGGACAGGGGTTGGGACTGAAGCTTTCTTT
TRBD2 TRBJ2-1 TRBV20-1 - CSARGGEGQFF TGCAGTGCTAGGGGGGGGGAAGGGCAGTTCTTC
TRBD2 TRBJ2-1 TRBV7-9 - CASSPLGLAGDYNEQFF TGTGCCAGCAGCCCCTTGGGACTGGCGGGGGACTACAATGAGCAGTTCTTC
- TRBJ1-2 TRBV5-1 - CASSPDSSYGYTF TGCGCCAGCAGCCCCGACAGCTCCTATGGCTACACCTTC
TRBD2 TRBJ2-1 TRBV5-1 - CASSLRLAGDDEQFF TGCGCCAGCAGCCTCCGACTAGCGGGAGACGATGAGCAGTTCTTC
TRBD1 TRBJ1-3 TRBV11-2 once CASSYRTGLMGNTIYF TGTGCCAGCAGCTACAGGACAGGGTTAATGGGAAACACCATATATTTT
- TRBJ1-3 TRBV7-6 once CASSLGIRGFGNTIYF TGTGCCAGCAGCTTAGGGATCAGGGGATTCGGAAACACCATATATTTT
- TRBJ1-3 TRBV5-3 - CARGRNTIYF TGTGCCAGGGGCCGAAACACCATATATTTT
TRBD1 TRBJ1-1 TRBV6-1 few CASSEPLRDSTAFF TGTGCCAGCAGTGAACCACTCCGGGACAGTACCGCTTTCTTT
- TRBJ2-3 TRBV25-1 few CASSEPGSTDTQYF TGTGCCAGCAGTGAACCGGGGAGCACAGATACGCAGTATTTT
- TRBJ2-5 TRBV21-1 - CASSNGGCQETQYF TGTGCCAGCAGCAACGGAGGGTGTCAAGAGACCCAGTACTTC
- TRBJ1-4 TRBV7-2 once CASSSRGRDYEKLFF TGTGCCAGCAGCTCCCGGGGTAGGGACTATGAAAAACTGTTTTTT
TRBD2 TRBJ2-7 TRBV4-2 few CASSQSWWTSGDYEQYF TGTGCCAGCAGCCAAAGCTGGTGGACTAGCGGAGATTACGAGCAGTACTTC
TRBD1 TRBJ2-7 TRBV29-1 - CSVVGTGGFSYEQYF TGCAGCGTCGTAGGGACAGGGGGGTTCTCCTACGAGCAGTACTTC
- TRBJ1-1 TRBV6-5 - CASSYTGYTEAFF TGTGCCAGCAGTTACACAGGGTACACTGAAGCTTTCTTT
- TRBJ2-3 TRBV5-6 - CASSRTGTDTQYF TGTGCCAGCAGTAGAACGGGCACAGATACGCAGTATTTT
TRBD1 TRBJ2-7 TRBV28 - CASSGTGGAYEQYF TGTGCCAGCAGCGGGACAGGGGGCGCCTACGAGCAGTACTTC
- TRBJ2-5 TRBV6-6 - CASSRVQGTQYF TGTGCCAGCAGTCGGGTCCAAGGGACCCAGTACTTC
- TRBJ2-7 TRBV5-5 few CASSSLYEQYF TGTGCCAGCAGCTCCCTCTACGAGCAGTACTTC
- TRBJ1-2 TRBV27 - CASSLSSGLSNYGYTF TGTGCCAGCAGTTTATCCTCGGGACTCAGTAACTATGGCTACACCTTC
TRBD2 TRBJ2-5 TRBV4-2 - CASSPGLAVQETQYF TGTGCCAGCAGCCCGGGACTAGCGGTTCAAGAGACCCAGTACTTC
- TRBJ2-3 TRBV7-8 - CASSLQVAPTTDTQYF TGTGCCAGCAGCTTACAGGTAGCGCCCACCACAGATACGCAGTATTTT
TRBD1 TRBJ1-4 TRBV11-2 - CASSSHRGNEKLFF TGTGCCAGCAGCTCGCACAGGGGTAATGAAAAACTGTTTTTT
- TRBJ2-7 TRBV10-3 - CAISGARVRGGVSYEQYF TGTGCCATCAGCGGAGCTCGGGTCAGAGGGGGGGTCTCCTACGAGCAGTACTTC
TRBD1 TRBJ2-5 TRBV5-5 - CASSLAGGQGGFGQETQYF TGTGCCAGCAGCTTGGCCGGAGGACAGGGAGGTTTTGGGCAAGAGACCCAGTACTTC
- TRBJ1-1 TRBV19 few CASSQLGGLGETEAFF TGTGCCAGTAGCCAATTGGGGGGTCTGGGGGAAACTGAAGCTTTCTTT
- TRBJ1-1 TRBV5-6 - CASSSRTGVLNTEAFF TGTGCCAGCAGTTCGCGAACCGGTGTGCTGAACACTGAAGCTTTCTTT
TRBD2 TRBJ2-3 TRBV28 - CASSPIGGLAGVGQYF TGTGCCAGCAGTCCCATAGGGGGACTAGCGGGAGTCGGGCAGTATTTT
- TRBJ1-5 TRBV6-1 once CASSEVRVSNQPQHF TGTGCCAGCAGTGAAGTCCGGGTTTCCAATCAGCCCCAGCATTTT
TRBD1 TRBJ2-7 TRBV6-5 - CASRTDRGHNEQYF TGTGCCAGCAGGACGGACAGGGGGCACAACGAGCAGTACTTC
- TRBJ2-7 TRBV7-8 - CASSLSAGHEQYF TGTGCCAGCAGCCTAAGTGCGGGCCACGAGCAGTACTTC
TRBD1 TRBJ2-7 TRBV5-1 - CASSPGQGMGEQYF TGCGCCAGCAGCCCCGGACAGGGGATGGGCGAGCAGTACTTC
TRBD1 TRBJ1-4 TRBV11-3 - CASSLDLTGSDSYEKLFF TGTGCCAGCAGCTTAGATCTGACAGGGTCGGATTCTTATGAAAAACTGTTTTTT
- TRBJ2-5 TRBV19 - CASSIAGEQTQYF TGTGCCAGTAGTATAGCGGGAGAACAGACCCAGTACTTC
TRBD2 TRBJ2-3 TRBV7-9 - CASSSERGNTDTQYF TGTGCCAGCAGCTCAGAGCGGGGGAACACAGATACGCAGTATTTT
- TRBJ2-7 TRBV5-4 - CASSSPPGGGGDEQYF TGTGCCAGCAGCTCCCCCCCTGGGGGAGGGGGAGACGAGCAGTACTTC
TRBD1 TRBJ1-2 TRBV19 once CASSGPGTAGYTF TGTGCCAGTAGCGGACCCGGGACAGCCGGCTACACCTTC
TRBD1 TRBJ2-7 TRBV11-2 - CASSVDRGYEQYF TGTGCCAGCAGCGTGGACAGGGGTTACGAGCAGTACTTC
- TRBJ1-1 TRBV10-2 - CASSDERGFAEAFF TGCGCCAGCAGTGATGAGCGGGGGTTCGCTGAAGCTTTCTTT
- TRBJ2-5 TRBV30 - CAWSADSLQETQYF TGTGCCTGGAGTGCCGACAGCCTCCAAGAGACCCAGTACTTC
- TRBJ1-5 TRBV6-1 few CASSEALHGGGIGSSNQPQHF TGTGCCAGCAGTGAAGCTTTACACGGGGGGGGGATTGGATCAAGCAATCAGCCCCAGCATTTT